The rows below give T cell receptor beta chains drawn from one sample of a study of blood T cell repertoires in COVID-19. Clones were read by immunoSEQ multiplex PCR, and TCRdb kept only the in-frame ones, dropping some. The table includes 90,000 to 140,000 clones, 81% detected once. The sample comprised peripheral blood. The receptors derive from an elderly man with acute or convalescent COVID-19. Both conserved end residues are part of each CDR3. A D gene is named only where the DNA matches it firmly. Not every row has a clone size; where given, it reads once, few, many or a size class.

NA	NA	TRBV27	TRBJ1-4	CASSPSGTPIRKLFF	TGTGCCAGCAGTCCCTCCGGGACACCGATAAGAAAACTGTTTTTT
TRBD1	NA	TRBV3-1/TRBV3-2	TRBJ2-3	CASSQVGDRGPDTQYF	TGTGCCAGCAGCCAAGTAGGAGACAGGGGGCCAGATACGCAGTATTTT
NA	NA	TRBV19	TRBJ1-2	CASSPSGGQNYGYTF	TGTGCCAGTAGTCCTTCGGGGGGCCAAAACTATGGCTACACCTTC
TRBD1	NA	TRBV6-2/TRBV6-3	TRBJ2-7	CASSNRDRGYEQYF	TGTGCCAGCAGTAACCGGGACAGGGGCTACGAGCAGTACTTC
TRBD2	NA	TRBV6-5	TRBJ2-4	CASSFLAGGKNIQYF	TGTGCCAGCAGTTTCCTAGCGGGAGGGAAAAACATTCAGTACTTC
NA	NA	TRBV6-5	TRBJ1-1	CASYRRQITEAFF	TGTGCCAGCTACCGTAGACAGATCACTGAAGCTTTCTTT
TRBD1	NA	TRBV5-4	TRBJ2-5	CASSLGGTGGQETQYF	TGTGCCAGCAGCTTGGGAGGGACAGGGGGCCAGGAGACCCAGTACTTC
NA	NA	TRBV24-1	TRBJ2-5	CATSEPNRETQYF	TGTGCCACCAGTGAACCCAACAGGGAGACCCAGTACTTC
NA	NA	TRBV28	TRBJ2-1	CASSPRGTGLNEQFF	TGTGCCAGCAGTCCCCGAGGAACAGGGTTGAATGAGCAGTTCTTC
NA	once	TRBV11-3	TRBJ2-3	CASSSNADTQYF	TGTGCCAGCAGCTCGAATGCGGATACGCAGTATTTT
TRBD1	NA	TRBV6-5	TRBJ2-7	CASSYSRDRYEQYF	TGTGCCAGCAGTTACTCCCGGGACAGGTACGAGCAGTACTTC
NA	few	TRBV9	TRBJ2-2	CASRAPTGTNTGELFF	TGTGCCAGCAGAGCCCCGACAGGAACGAACACCGGGGAGCTGTTTTTT
NA	NA	TRBV28	TRBJ1-6	CASSLDGSSPLHF	TGTGCCAGCAGTTTAGACGGGAGTTCACCCCTCCACTTT
TRBD1	NA	TRBV7-2	TRBJ1-6	CASSFLTGPNSPLHF	TGTGCCAGCAGCTTTCTGACAGGGCCGAATTCACCCCTCCACTTT
NA	once	TRBV7-9	TRBJ1-2	CASSPGLLNGYTF	TGTGCCAGCAGCCCCGGACTCCTAAATGGCTACACCTTC
TRBD2	NA	TRBV6-6	TRBJ2-7	CASMSGRLGSYEQYF	TGTGCCAGTATGAGCGGGAGACTTGGCTCCTACGAGCAGTACTTC
TRBD1	NA	TRBV7-9	TRBJ2-2	CASSFQGDTGELFF	TGTGCCAGCAGCTTTCAGGGGGACACCGGGGAGCTGTTTTTT
TRBD1	NA	TRBV7-8	TRBJ1-2	CASSASPGQPYGYTF	TGTGCCAGCAGCGCAAGCCCGGGACAGCCATATGGCTACACCTTC
NA	NA	TRBV20-1	TRBJ1-2	CSAPGVGYTF	TGCAGTGCCCCAGGGGTCGGCTACACCTTC
NA	NA	TRBV5-1	TRBJ2-7	CASSLDSRSLSYEQYF	TGCGCCAGCAGCTTGGACAGTAGGTCTCTCTCCTACGAGCAGTACTTC
NA	once	TRBV5-6	TRBJ1-2	CASSLARFYGYTF	TGTGCCAGCAGCTTGGCGAGATTCTATGGCTACACCTTC
TRBD2	once	TRBV28	TRBJ2-3	CASSRPGLAGTDTQYF	TGTGCCAGCAGCCGGCCGGGACTAGCGGGCACAGATACGCAGTATTTT
TRBD2	NA	TRBV13	TRBJ2-1	CASRLEAGLLYNEQFF	TGTGCCAGCAGATTAGAAGCGGGACTGCTCTACAATGAGCAGTTCTTC
NA	NA	TRBV18	TRBJ2-2	CASSPEDRPNTGELFF	TGTGCCAGCTCACCAGAAGACAGGCCGAACACCGGGGAGCTGTTTTTT
TRBD2	NA	TRBV7-2	TRBJ2-7	CASSFSLAVYEQYF	TGTGCCAGCAGCTTTTCCCTAGCGGTCTACGAGCAGTACTTC
NA	NA	TRBV28	TRBJ2-3	CASSEMGTSPSTDTQYF	TGTGCCAGCAGTGAAATGGGGACTTCACCTAGCACAGATACGCAGTATTTT
NA	NA	TRBV30	TRBJ2-3	CARSLKGRTDTQYF	TGTGCCCGGTCGTTGAAGGGGAGGACAGATACGCAGTATTTT
NA	NA	TRBV9	TRBJ2-3	CASSVDGSLDTQYF	TGTGCCAGCAGCGTAGACGGGAGCCTAGATACGCAGTATTTT
TRBD1	NA	TRBV6-1	TRBJ1-4	CASSESGQNNEKLFF	TGTGCCAGCAGTGAATCGGGACAGAATAATGAAAAACTGTTTTTT